A single sample gave rise to the 28 T cell receptor beta chains below, sequenced in a study of glioma-infiltrating T cells. TCR alpha and beta CDR3 regions were amplified from RNA using iRepertoire nested multiplex PCR. Each CDR3 protein gets one entry after TCRdb re-called the multiplex PCR reads with MiXCR. The profile shows some 180,000 distinct CDR3 sequences, about 31% of them singletons. Input material: glioma tissue, nonneoplastic brain tissue, or PBMCs (not recorded which). The receptor set was obtained from a human donor with low-grade glioma or glioblastoma, undergoing nonglioma brain surgery, or in good health (not recorded which).

The chain combines TRBV20-1 with TRBJ2-7; 8 nucleotides agree with TRBD1. Germline V gives CDR1 DFQATT, CDR2 SNEGSKA (reference sequence). The CDR3 is 12 amino acids. J lost 3 bases, V lost 5 bases, and 3 bases had no gene match. The CDR3 nucleotides read TGCAGTGCTGAAGGGACAGGCTACGAGCAGTACTTC. Its translation is CSAEGTGYEQYF.

For this clonotype: With a much larger clone just one base away, this may be a read error. The V and J genes are TRBV18 and TRBJ2-5; unclear D gene. There are 13 residues in the CDR3. CDR1 and CDR2 (germline): KGHSH, LQKENI. The CDR3 bases are TGTGCCAGCTCACCAAATTCGCGAGAGGCCCAGTACTTC. It encodes CASSPNSREAQYF.

This clonotype was detected a few times. A much bigger clone sits one base away, suggesting this may be a read error. The chain is built from TRBV6-2 or TRBV6-3 and TRBJ2-1; D is unclear. CDR1 is MNHEY, CDR2 SVGEGT, per germline. The CDR3 loop spans 11 amino acids. DNA of the CDR3: TGTGCCAGCAGTCGATACGATGAGCAGTCCTTC. It specifies CASSRYDEQSF.

This clonotype was seen once. This may stem from a read error, because a much larger clone lies one nucleotide away. This chain links TRBV7-2 with TRBJ2-1, with a tentative D call TRBD2 (5 bases). Trimming shortened V by 4 bases and J by 10 bases, and 11 bases separated the two germline ends. The CDR3 spans 12 residues. Germline CDR1 is SGHTA and CDR2 is FQGNSA. CDR3 in amino acids: CASSSGFYEQFF. CDR3 sequence (DNA): TGTGCCAGCAGCTCGGGGTTCTACGAGCAGTTCTTC.

This clonotype was seen many times. V and J are TRBV7-8 and TRBJ2-3; D might be TRBD2 (6 bases). Germline V CDR1 and CDR2: SGHVS, FQNEAQ. Between the trimmed V and J ends, which lost 3 bases and 2 bases, there was a span of 15 bases. This CDR3 has 16 amino acids. This CDR3 reads CASSFGVTRATDTQYF. The CDR3 DNA reads as TGTGCCAGCAGCTTCGGGGTGACTAGGGCCACAGATACGCAGTATTTT.

This chain joins TRBV29-1 and TRBJ2-5; 8 nucleotides line up with TRBD1. The ends lost 6 bases at V and 2 bases at J; junction bases unmatched: 8. CDR3 length equals 14 residues. Germline V gives CDR1 SQVTM, CDR2 ANQGSEA. The CDR3 is CSVASTGVQETQYF. The CDR3 coding sequence is TGCAGCGTCGCCTCGACAGGGGTACAAGAGACCCAGTACTTC. Based on the CDR3 plus reference TRBV29-1 and TRBJ2-5, the full variable domain is SAVISQKPSRDICQRGTSLTIQCQVDSQVTMMFWYRQQPGQSLTLIATANQGSEATYESGFVIDKFPISRPNLTFSTLTVSNMSPEDSSIYLCSVASTGVQETQYFGPGTRLLVL.

The rearrangement uses TRBV5-1 and TRBJ2-1; D might be TRBD2 (5 bases). Germline lookup yields CDR1 SGHRS and CDR2 YFSETQ. The CDR3 consists of 14 residues. The germline V and J ends were trimmed by 2 bases and 7 bases, with 13 bases remaining between them. The CDR3 sequence is CASSFPEGRNEQFF. In DNA form, the CDR3 reads TGCGCCAGCAGCTTCCCAGAGGGTAGGAATGAGCAGTTCTTC.

The chain has TRBV5-1 and TRBJ1-1, with D possibly TRBD1 on 6 matching bases. V gave up 4 bases and J gave up 5 bases, with 15 bases separating them. Germline V gene lookup returns CDR1 SGHRS and CDR2 YFSETQ. CDR3 length equals 14 residues. The CDR3 loop reads CASSDQGYVTEAFF. Written as DNA, the CDR3 is TGCGCCAGCAGCGACCAGGGGTACGTAACTGAAGCTTTCTTT.

As to this clonotype: This may stem from a read error, because a much larger clone lies one nucleotide away. This rearrangement joins TRBV7-9 to TRBJ2-7; a possible D gene is TRBD1 (5 bases). The V and J ends lost 3 bases and 6 bases respectively, with 15 bases between them. The CDR3 is made up of 14 amino acids. Germline lookup yields CDR1 SEHNR and CDR2 FQNEAQ (reference sequence). CDR3 region: CASSLKTWGAEQYF. The CDR3 nucleotides read TGTGCCAGCAGCTTGAAAACATGGGGCGCCGAGCAGTACTTC.

This clonotype has more than one count but fewer than ten. The V gene is TRBV10-3, the J gene TRBJ1-4, with unresolved D. The germline gives CDR1 ENHRY, CDR2 SYGVKD. The germline V and J ends were trimmed by 0 bases and 7 bases, with 6 bases remaining between them. This CDR3 has 13 amino acids. The CDR3 loop reads CAISESGSEKLFF. The CDR3 DNA is TGTGCCATCAGTGAGTCTGGGAGTGAAAAACTGTTTTTT.

This clonotype was seen at least ten times. This chain connects TRBV3-1 to TRBJ2-1; D is uncertain. This CDR3 region has 14 residues. Germline V lookup: CDR1 LGHDT, CDR2 YNNKEL (reference sequence). Trimming stripped 0 bases from V and 9 bases from J, with 12 bases between. CDR3 loop: CASSQDLRRREQFF. CDR3 bases: TGTGCCAGCAGCCAAGACTTGCGGCGTCGTGAGCAGTTCTTC.

This clonotype was observed many times. The J gene is TRBJ2-7, the V gene TRBV7-6; D unclear. CDR3 length: 13 residues. The V gene lost 0 bases and the J gene lost 5 bases, with 8 bases spanning the gap. Germline-derived CDR1 and CDR2 are SGHVS and FNYEAQ. The CDR3 DNA follows: TGTGCCAGCAGCTTAGCGAGGACCCACGAGCAGTACTTC. Translated: CASSLARTHEQYF.

This clonotype was seen repeatedly, ten times or more. The chain combines TRBV3-1 with TRBJ2-3; unclear D gene. V was clipped by 2 bases and J by 3 bases, with 9 bases between them. CDR3 size: 14 residues. Germline V CDR1 and CDR2: LGHDT, YNNKEL (reference sequence). The CDR3 loop reads CASSQNLNTDTQYF. The CDR3 nucleotides read TGTGCCAGCAGCCAAAATCTAAATACAGATACGCAGTATTTT.

As to this clonotype: A read error may account for a junction end that differs from germline. The CDR3 coding sequence is TGCGCCAGCAGCTTAGACGGGACAACTGAAGCTTTCTTT. This gives the protein CASSLDGTTEAFF. This rearrangement joins TRBV25-1 to TRBJ1-1; D possibly corresponds to TRBD1 (6 bases). The CDR3 is 13 amino acids. The V gene's germline CDR1 is MGHDK and CDR2 SYGVNS.

Many counts were recorded for this clonotype. The chain joins TRBV3-1 to TRBJ1-1, with 7 bases fitting TRBD1. This CDR3 spans 15 amino acids. In germline, CDR1 is LGHDT, CDR2 YNNKEL (reference sequence). The junction had 8 bases not matched to a gene; V was cut back by 2 bases and J by 5 bases. The CDR3 region is CASSQPKGARTEAFF. CDR3 bases: TGTGCCAGCAGCCAACCCAAGGGGGCGCGGACTGAAGCTTTCTTT.

The chain carries TRBV29-1 and TRBJ2-5; 13 positions agree with TRBD2. Germline V gene data show CDR1 as SQVTM and CDR2 as ANQGSEA. The V and J ends lost 2 bases and 5 bases, in that order; junction bases with no gene match: 11. CDR3 length equals 17 residues. The CDR3 reads CSVEIGTSGIMKETQYF. The CDR3 DNA sequence: TGCAGCGTTGAAATCGGGACTAGCGGGATCATGAAGGAGACCCAGTACTTC.

This clonotype was observed many times. This chain links TRBV7-3 with TRBJ2-1, with TRBD2 matching 10 bases. Unmatched junction bases numbered 11, after V lost 2 bases and J lost 7 bases. This CDR3 is 17 amino acids long. CDR1 is SGHTA, CDR2 FQGTGA, per germline. DNA for the CDR3: TGTGCCAGCAGCTTAGAAGCGGGAGGGCCGCTGGGTAATGAGCAGTTCTTC. Its protein is CASSLEAGGPLGNEQFF. The whole variable domain, remainder taken from reference TRBV7-3 and TRBJ2-1, is GAGVSQTPSNKVTEKGKYVELRCDPISGHTALYWYRQSLGQGPEFLIYFQGTGAADDSGLPNDRFFAVRPEGSVSTLKIQRTERGDSAVYLCASSLEAGGPLGNEQFFGPGTRLTVL.

This clonotype has at least ten counts. The V call is TRBV4-3, the J call TRBJ1-1, with D hard to call. Trimming took off 0 bases at V and 3 bases at J, with 17 bases between the two ends. In germline, CDR1 is LGHNA, CDR2 YSLEER. This CDR3 is 17 amino acids long. The CDR3 is CASSQDGALGSYTEAFF. In DNA form, the CDR3 reads TGCGCCAGCAGCCAAGACGGAGCGCTGGGATCCTACACTGAAGCTTTCTTT.

This clonotype was found many times. The chain has TRBV18 and TRBJ1-2; 8 bases are shared with TRBD1. This CDR3 has 13 amino acids. CDR1 KGHSH and CDR2 LQKENI come from the germline V gene. With V trimmed by 3 bases and J by 6 bases, 3 bases remained unmatched. The CDR3 DNA reads as TGTGCCAGCTCACCGGACAGGGAAAATGGCTACACCTTC. This codes for CASSPDRENGYTF.

Notes on this clonotype: A much more abundant neighbour one base away suggests this may be a read error. V is TRBV24-1 and J is TRBJ2-1; D may match TRBD1 or TRBD2 (7 bases each). The CDR3 runs to 14 residues. Per the germline V gene, CDR1 is KGHDR and CDR2 is SFDVKD. CDR3 sequence (DNA): TGTGCCACCAGGATCAGGGGGAGGGACAATGAGAAGTTCTTC. Amino acids: CATRIRGRDNEKFF.

In regard to this clonotype: A much larger clone sits a single nucleotide away, making a read error possible. The chain recombines TRBV6-1 with TRBJ2-1; D not resolved. The CDR3 has 15 amino acids. CDR1 is MNHNS and CDR2 is SASEGT in the germline V gene. The CDR3 DNA sequence: TGTGCCAGCAGCTCCCGGACCAACTCCTACAATAAGCAGTTCTTC. Its protein product is CASSSRTNSYNKQFF.

This clonotype has just a few counts. This sequence joins TRBV12-3 or TRBV12-4 and TRBJ1-6; no clear D gene. V lost 3 bases to trimming and J lost 7 bases, with 10 bases between them. The CDR3 consists of 14 residues. The CDR3 loop is CASSFGPQNSPLHF. DNA for the CDR3: TGTGCCAGCAGTTTCGGACCCCAGAATTCACCCCTCCACTTT.

This clonotype showed up just a few times. The chain uses TRBV5-6 and TRBJ1-2, with TRBD1 matching 9 bases. Germline-derived CDR1 and CDR2 are SGHDT and YYEEEE. The CDR3 spans 16 residues. V shed 4 bases, J shed 2 bases, and the junction held 9 bases outside the gene matches. Here the CDR3 reads CASSRTGVSPNYGYTF. For the CDR3, the DNA is TGTGCCAGCAGCAGGACAGGGGTTTCGCCCAACTATGGCTACACCTTC.

This clonotype was picked up many times. This rearrangement joins TRBV6-2 or TRBV6-3 to TRBJ2-7; D unresolved. This CDR3 comprises 12 residues. Germline V gene lookup returns CDR1 MNHEY and CDR2 SVGEGT. Trimming removed 7 bases from V and 5 bases from J, with 12 bases in between. CDR3 in amino acids: CASKGNWDEQYF. The DNA of the CDR3 is TGTGCCAGCAAGGGAAACTGGGACGAGCAGTACTTC.

Ten or more counts support this clonotype. This chain links TRBV11-2 with TRBJ2-5, with a weak D call TRBD2 (6 bases). The CDR3 has 16 amino acids. With 5 bases removed from V and 7 bases from J, the gap between germline ends came to 23 bases. CDR1 is SGHAT and CDR2 is FQNNGV in the germline V gene. CDR3 protein: CASSPQGGGVVGTQYF. DNA of the CDR3: TGTGCCAGCAGCCCCCAGGGCGGAGGGGTTGTAGGGACCCAGTACTTC. The full variable domain, with the rest looked up from reference TRBV11-2 and TRBJ2-5, is EAGVAQSPRYKIIEKRQSVAFWCNPISGHATLYWYQQILGQGPKLLIQFQNNGVVDDSQLPKDRFSAERLKGVDSTLKIQPAKLEDSAVYLCASSPQGGGVVGTQYFGPGTRLLVL.

The CDR3: CASSFGTQETQYF. CDR3 sequence (DNA): TGTGCCAGCAGCTTCGGGACTCAAGAGACCCAGTACTTC. The chain joins TRBV7-9 to TRBJ2-5; D may be TRBD2 (6 bases). Germline lookup yields CDR1 SEHNR and CDR2 FQNEAQ (reference sequence). The V gene lost 3 bases and the J gene lost 2 bases, with 7 bases spanning the gap. CDR3 length: 13 residues.

This clonotype showed up many times. The rearrangement links TRBV4-1 to TRBJ2-5; D gene unclear. The CDR3 contains 15 residues. Germline loops: CDR1 MGHRA, CDR2 YSYEKL. Trimming took off 1 base at V and 0 bases at J, with 9 bases between the two ends. CDR3 sequence reads: CASSQVFEYQETQYF. In nucleotides, the CDR3 is TGCGCCAGCAGCCAAGTTTTCGAGTACCAAGAGACCCAGTACTTC.

This clonotype was counted many times. The chain joins TRBV27 to TRBJ1-3; D is perhaps TRBD1 (6 bases). Germline CDR1 is MNHEY and CDR2 is SMNVEV (reference sequence). The ends were cut back, 7 bases at V and 4 bases at J, with 14 bases in the middle. The CDR3 contains 14 residues. CDR3 in DNA: TGTGCCAGCATTAACAGGGCCTCCGGAAACACCATATATTTT. Protein product: CASINRASGNTIYF.